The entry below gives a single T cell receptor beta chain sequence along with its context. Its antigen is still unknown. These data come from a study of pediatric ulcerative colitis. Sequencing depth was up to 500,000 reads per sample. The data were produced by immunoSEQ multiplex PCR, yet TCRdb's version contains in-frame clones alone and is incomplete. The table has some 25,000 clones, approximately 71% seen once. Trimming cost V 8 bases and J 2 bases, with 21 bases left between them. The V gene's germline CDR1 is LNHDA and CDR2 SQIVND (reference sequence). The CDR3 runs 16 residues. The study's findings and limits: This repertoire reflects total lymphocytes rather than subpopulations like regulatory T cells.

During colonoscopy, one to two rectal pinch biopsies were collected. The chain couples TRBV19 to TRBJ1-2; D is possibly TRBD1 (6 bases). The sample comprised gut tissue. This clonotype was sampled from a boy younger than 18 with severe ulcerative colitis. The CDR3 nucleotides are TGTGCCAGTCGGGGGGCGATCAGCCCTGAAAACTATGGCTACACCTTC. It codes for CASRGAISPENYGYTF.